This TCR beta chain came from a study of T cell repertoires in cytomegalovirus infection (dated by TCRdb to about 2019). Regarding the complete study: Because public TCR beta signatures pointed to carriage of CMV infection together with the matching HLA type, the HLA type of each donor mattered for the analysis. Overall study results and their limits: Cumulative frequency of public TCR beta family members discriminated carriers of CMV infection plus the relevant HLA type in this cohort and an independent 352-donor cohort. The ex vivo response was dominated by HLA-C-restricted CMV-specific TCR beta clonotypes, and the single most frequent clonotype in two of eight donors was supplied by these HLA-C-restricted clonotypes.

The CDR3 contains 13 residues, cysteine and phenylalanine counted. The only DNA kept is the CDR3, 39 bases in frame from the first base. Sequencing used an Illumina HiSeq 1500. The public reads were run again by TCRdb, first through fastp at Q25 and then through MiXCR, and only productive beta chains were kept. Rows with a matching CDR3 protein are joined into one entry that keeps the most common DNA and genes. The table for this sample lists 600,000 to 800,000 distinct CDR3 sequences; more than 20% of them were counted only once. Roughly 8% of the sample lies in the top ten. Of note for this clonotype: No cognate antigen has been identified for it. The junction does not match germline at one end; this may be a read error.

The material sequenced was CD8+ T cells from PBMCs. The sequence was collected from a human donor in good health (CMV status not recorded). Some clones in this sample may be carry-over from other donors' samples. The rearranged chain carries TRBV12-3 or TRBV12-4 and TRBJ1-1, with the D gene not clear enough to name. The nucleotide sequence is TGTGCCAGAAGTTTAGCGCTGAACACTGAAGCTTTCTTT. This is translated as CARSLALNTEAFF.